This is a list of T cell receptor beta chains from one sample in a study of cytomegalovirus exposure and HLA in healthy donors. The repertoire was sequenced with immunoSEQ multiplex PCR; TCRdb's copy has only in-frame clones and lacks some. The sample carries 60,000 to 70,000 clones, 75% to 80% recorded once. What was sequenced was PBMCs. The receptors shown here come from a man between 18 and 35 years old in good health and CMV-seropositive. Both conserved end residues are part of each CDR3. The D gene is left open where the match is weak. Clone size is not always given. Where it is, it says once, few, many or a class for expanded clones.

>TRBJ2-7|TRBV28|-|-
CASSLSGINEQYF
TGTGCCAGCAGTTTATCAGGGATCAACGAGCAGTACTTC
>TRBJ1-1|TRBV30|-|-
CAWSVRGATEAFF
TGTGCCTGGAGTGTACGGGGGGCCACTGAAGCTTTCTTT
>TRBJ1-2|TRBV5-4|-|once
CASSAQAGYTF
TGTGCCAGCAGCGCACAAGCGGGCTACACCTTC
>TRBJ2-7|TRBV6-1|-|-
CASSELRTSITSNEQYF
TGTGCCAGCAGTGAACTTCGGACATCTATAACCAGTAACGAGCAGTACTTC
>TRBJ1-4|TRBV28|-|-
CASSLLGEANEKLFF
TGTGCCAGCAGTTTACTGGGGGAGGCTAATGAAAAACTGTTTTTT
>TRBJ1-2|TRBV7-2|-|-
CASSRLAQLARDTTF
TGTGCCAGCAGCCGATTGGCGCAGCTGGCCCGGGACACGACCTTC
>TRBJ2-1|TRBV28|-|few
CASSLMGDNEQFF
TGTGCCAGCAGTTTAATGGGAGACAATGAGCAGTTCTTC
>TRBJ2-3|TRBV6-6|-|-
CASTARGGPQDTQYF
TGTGCCAGCACCGCGAGGGGGGGACCACAGGATACGCAGTATTTT
>TRBJ2-7|TRBV7-2|-|once
CASSRYPGEQYF
TGTGCCAGCAGCCGTTACCCGGGGGAGCAGTACTTC
>TRBJ1-6|TRBV2|-|-
CASSEALGERVTPLHF
TGTGCCAGCAGTGAAGCGCTAGGGGAAAGGGTGACACCCCTCCACTTT
>TRBJ1-5|TRBV6-1|-|-
CASTGSGQPQHF
TGTGCCAGCACCGGGAGCGGGCAGCCCCAGCATTTT
>TRBJ1-1|TRBV7-2|-|once
CASSFHGDTEAFF
TGTGCCAGCAGTTTCCACGGGGACACTGAAGCTTTCTTT
>TRBJ2-7|TRBV7-2|TRBD2|-
CASTPTSGPYEQYF
TGTGCCAGCACTCCGACTAGCGGACCCTACGAGCAGTACTTC
>TRBJ2-5|TRBV25-1|TRBD1|-
CASSSPDRGPETQYF
TGTGCCAGCAGTAGTCCGGACAGGGGGCCGGAGACCCAGTACTTC
>TRBJ2-7|TRBV7-9|TRBD1|-
CASAGQGAYEQYF
TGTGCCAGCGCCGGGCAGGGGGCCTACGAGCAGTACTTC
>TRBJ2-1|TRBV15|-|-
CATSPLRSSYNEQFF
TGTGCCACCAGCCCACTCCGTAGCTCCTACAATGAGCAGTTCTTC
>TRBJ1-6|TRBV7-6|-|-
CASSPAPGPGSPLHF
TGTGCCAGCAGCCCAGCCCCAGGGCCGGGTTCACCCCTCCACTTT